This T cell receptor (beta chain) derives from a study of blood T cells in healthy people across ages (dated by TCRdb to 2014 to 2015). With respect to the entire study: Template switching captured roughly one uniquely barcoded TCR beta cDNA molecule per two T cells in model experiments. Age-related changes in TCR beta repertoire diversity were measured in the study by deep sequencing normalized with unique cDNA molecular identifiers. To avoid experimental bias, donors of different ages were spread randomly across the sequencing lanes. The donors were split into four age groups: young (average 16 years), middle-aged (roughly 40), aged (more than 55) and long-lived (under 85). For two donors (one aged 18 to 29 and one aged 80 or older), the study analyzed two additional independent replicas of 1 million unique cDNA reads from the same blood draw.

Libraries were built with 5' RACE. The data were produced on an Illumina HiSeq 2500. A second about 7 to 12 cycle PCR used a sample-barcoded 5' primer and a J-beta primer mix. A template-switch 5' adaptor carrying 12 random nucleotides introduced a unique molecular identifier onto each TCR beta cDNA molecule. Each sample yielded at least 2.5 million CDR3-containing paired-end reads. The Mint cDNA synthesis kit, primed by a TRBC-specific oligonucleotide, was used to synthesize first-strand cDNA from all RNA. After uracil-DNA glycosylase treatment, a first 18-cycle PCR used universal primers M1SS and BC2_uni_R on all cDNA. The authors processed their data as follows. Each sample was normalized by randomly selecting 1 million high-quality reads, each carrying a distinct molecular identifier. Instead of being binned into consensus sequences, reads with shared molecular identifiers were discarded. MiTCR, with a Q25 quality threshold and the strictest error-elimination algorithm, was used for CDR3 identification, clonotype clustering and error correction. A nonparametric unseen species model using Euler transformation provided a lower-bound estimate of total TCR beta diversity. Clones were called with MiXCR by TCRdb after fastp trimmed the public reads at Q25, and only in-frame beta chains were retained. Entries that share a CDR3 protein sequence are merged under the most common genes and DNA. Here the V and J calls rest on TCRdb's processing, not on the authors' analysis. For this sample the table gives 1.5 million to 2 million distinct CDR3 sequences, of which 40% to 55% were detected only once. 2% to 2.5% of the sample is in the top ten clones.

This clonotype was found a few times. This receptor's antigen is unknown. One base away there is no much larger clone; base qualities are not given. V is cut by 5 bases and J by 4 bases, and the space between the germline ends is 8 bases. The CDR3 contains 11 residues, cysteine and phenylalanine counted. The only DNA kept is the CDR3, 33 bases in frame from the first base. As encoded in the germline V gene, CDR1 is SQVTM while CDR2 is ANQGSEA. Summary of the overall study and its limitations: The percentage of naive T cells measured by flow cytometry correlated strongly with observed TCR beta diversity. Bulk unsorted PBMC profiling prevented conclusive comparison of naive and antigen-experienced compartments. Because the CMV infection status of the donors was unknown, age-related changes in expanded clonotypes may potentially have been confounded. Observed TCR beta diversity per million T cells fell roughly linearly with age, and a significant reduction was already apparent by age roughly 40. Total diversity estimates from one million sequenced T cells were considered lower bounds and underestimates. Compared with the aged group, the long-lived group had more naive CD4+ T cells, fewer expanded clones and increased TCR diversity, a pattern suggesting age selection.

The 35 to 40 donors, aged roughly 6 to 100 years, were systemically healthy Caucasian individuals from Russia. Roughly 10 milliliters of peripheral blood were collected from each donor into EDTA-treated Vacutainer tubes. Ficoll-Paque density-gradient centrifugation was used to isolate PBMCs, with at least 7 million per sample. Trizol reagent was used to extract total RNA from PBMCs, with at least 5 micrograms per sample. For every donor, an aliquot of PBMCs went through flow cytometry to measure the percentages of naive CD45RAhigh/CD27high T cells. Sequenced material: blood. This TCR derives from a woman between 40 and 50 years old in good health. The chain was built from TRBV29-1 and TRBJ1-2; the D gene lacks a confident call. This receptor carries the CDR3 CSVSGSYGYTF. The nucleotide sequence reads as follows: TGCAGCGTTTCGGGATCCTATGGCTACACCTTC. Beyond the CDR3, the reference TRBV29-1 and TRBJ1-2 genes provide the residues; the full variable domain reads: SAVISQKPSRDICQRGTSLTIQCQVDSQVTMMFWYRQQPGQSLTLIATANQGSEATYESGFVIDKFPISRPNLTFSTLTVSNMSPEDSSIYLCSVSGSYGYTFGSGTRLTVV.